This T cell receptor beta chain was recorded in a study of blood T cell repertoires in COVID-19. Study in general: Spain, Italy and the United States supplied samples that represented acute and convalescent COVID-19.

Source study methods: Amplification of reference gene primers was used by the study to estimate nucleated cell counts. Sequencing was performed with immunoSEQ multiplex PCR; in TCRdb, only in-frame clones are kept and a portion is missing. V, J and clone size are those of that table, while D and trimming were read from the DNA. Here the sample spans some 350,000 clones, 75% to 90% being singletons. Looked up from germline, CDR1 is MRHNA and CDR2 is SNTAGT. Trimming at V came to 4 bases and at J to 0 bases, leaving 2 bases not matched to a gene. The CDR3 sequence is 15 residues long. The Seattle patients joined while their infection was active and were tracked longitudinally afterward.

Sequences were obtained from peripheral blood. The receptor was derived from a woman aged 45 to 65 with COVID-19, enrolled during active disease. The V call is TRBV6-4, the J call TRBJ2-1; 8 bases map to TRBD1. The CDR3: CASSAGTGSYNEQFF. Here the CDR3 DNA reads TGTGCCAGCAGTGCCGGGACAGGCTCCTACAATGAGCAGTTCTTC.